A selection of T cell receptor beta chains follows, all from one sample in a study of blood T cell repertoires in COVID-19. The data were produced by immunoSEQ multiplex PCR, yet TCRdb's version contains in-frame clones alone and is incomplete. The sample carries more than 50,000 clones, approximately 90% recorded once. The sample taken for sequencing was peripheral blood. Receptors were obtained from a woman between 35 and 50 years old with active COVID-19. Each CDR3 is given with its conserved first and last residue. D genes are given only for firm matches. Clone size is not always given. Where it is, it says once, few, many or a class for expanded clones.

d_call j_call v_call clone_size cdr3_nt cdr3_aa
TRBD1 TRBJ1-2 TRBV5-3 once TGTGCCAGTGCACAGGGGTGCTATGGCTACACCTTC CASAQGCYGYTF
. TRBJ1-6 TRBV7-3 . TGTGCCAGCAGCTTAAGTCAGGGGAATTCACCCCTCCACTTT CASSLSQGNSPLHF
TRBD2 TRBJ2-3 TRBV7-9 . TGTGCCAGCAGCTTAGCGCATACTAGCGGGGGTCCAGATACGCAGTATTTT CASSLAHTSGGPDTQYF
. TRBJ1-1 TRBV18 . TGTGCCAGCTCCTCCCAGGGTTGGGCTGAAGCTTTCTTT CASSSQGWAEAFF
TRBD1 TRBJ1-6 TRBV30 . TGTGCCTGGAGGAGACAGGGGGTCTCCTATAATTCACCCCTCCACTTT CAWRRQGVSYNSPLHF
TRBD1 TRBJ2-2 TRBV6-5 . TGTGCCAGCCACAGGGGGCGTTCGACCGGGGAGCTGTTTTTT CASHRGRSTGELFF
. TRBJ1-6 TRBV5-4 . TGTGCCAGCAGCTTAACAGGGAATTCACCCCTCCACTTT CASSLTGNSPLHF
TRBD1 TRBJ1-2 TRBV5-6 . TGTGCCAGCAGCTCGACAGGGGGTGGCTATGGCTACACCTTC CASSSTGGGYGYTF
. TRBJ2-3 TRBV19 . TGTGCCAGTAGTTTGAACCCTACTACGCAGTATTTT CASSLNPTTQYF
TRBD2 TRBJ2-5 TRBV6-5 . TGTGCCAGCAGGGGGCTAGCGGGGGGAGAGACCCAGTACTTC CASRGLAGGETQYF
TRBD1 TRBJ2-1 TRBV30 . TGTGCCTGGAGTCGGGACAGCCACAATGAGCAGTTCTTC CAWSRDSHNEQFF
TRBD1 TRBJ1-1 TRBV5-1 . TGCGCCAGCAGCTTGGTAGGGGGCCTCACTGAAGCTTTCTTT CASSLVGGLTEAFF
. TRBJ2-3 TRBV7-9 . TGTGCCAGCAGCTTGGAGGGGAGCACAGATACGCAGTATTTT CASSLEGSTDTQYF
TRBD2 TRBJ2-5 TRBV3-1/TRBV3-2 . TGTGCCAGCAGCCCGGGACTAGCGGGGGATGAGACCCAGTACTTC CASSPGLAGDETQYF
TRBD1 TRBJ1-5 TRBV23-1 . TGCGCCAGCAGCGCGGGACAGGGGGGTTGCAATCAGCCCCAGCATTTT CASSAGQGGCNQPQHF
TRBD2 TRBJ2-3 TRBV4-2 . TGTGCCAGCAGCCAAGATGTCACTAGCGGGGCCACAGATACGCAGTATTTT CASSQDVTSGATDTQYF
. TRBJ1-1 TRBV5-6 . TGTGCCAGCAGGAGGATCAACACTGAAGCTTTCTTT CASRRINTEAFF
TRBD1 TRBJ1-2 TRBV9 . TGTGCCAGCACCGGGAACCCGAGACAGGGTACCATCAGACCCTATGGCTACACCTTC CASTGNPRQGTIRPYGYTF
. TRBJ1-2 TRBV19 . TGTGCCAGTACGTCGAGGGGCCGGGAGGGGAGCTATGGCTACACCTTC CASTSRGREGSYGYTF
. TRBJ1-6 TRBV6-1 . TGTGCCAGCAGTGACAGGGTAGAGTCACCCCTCCACTTT CASSDRVESPLHF
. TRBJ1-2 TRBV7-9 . TGTGCCAGCAGCTCAGCTTCTCAACACCTCTATGGCTACACCTTC CASSSASQHLYGYTF
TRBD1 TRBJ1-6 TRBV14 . TGTGCCAGCAGCCAAGCCTACAGGGGTAATTCACCCCTCCACTTT CASSQAYRGNSPLHF
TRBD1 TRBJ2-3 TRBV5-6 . TGTGCCAGCAGCTTGGGGACAGGGGAGGGAACAGATACGCAGTATTTT CASSLGTGEGTDTQYF
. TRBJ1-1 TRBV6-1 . TGTGCCAGCAGTGAAGCGGGCCTGAACACTGAAGCTTTCTTT CASSEAGLNTEAFF
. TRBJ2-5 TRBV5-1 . TGCGCCAGCAGCTTGGGCCGCGAAGAGACCCAGTACTTC CASSLGREETQYF
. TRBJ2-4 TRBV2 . TGTGCCAGCAGCGGGGGTCGAAGGGGTGTATCGGAATTAGCCAAAAACATTCAGTACTTC CASSGGRRGVSELAKNIQYF
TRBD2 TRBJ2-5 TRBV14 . TGTGCCAGCAGCCAGGCGCGGGGGGTCCAAGAGACCCAGTACTTC CASSQARGVQETQYF